The sequence of this TCR beta chain was determined in a study of glioma-infiltrating T cells (dated by TCRdb to the mid-2010s). About the investigation overall: Low-grade gliomas were WHO grade II oligodendrogliomas or astrocytomas, and glioblastomas were WHO grade IV tumors sampled at initial rather than recurrent diagnosis. To gauge divergence between tissue and blood T-cell populations, every tissue-infiltrating repertoire was compared against the peripheral blood repertoire from the same patient. Three low-grade glioma patients, about eight primary glioblastoma patients and three non-glioma patients contributing non-neoplastic brain tissue were included in the paired cohort. Glioma patients received dexamethasone for six or fewer days before surgery. Sequencing coverage of 4.5- to 10-fold of 750,000 to 1,000,000 peripheral T cells was targeted for blood libraries. The study sequenced TCR alpha- and beta-chain repertoires from glioma tissue, from non-neoplastic brain tissue and from matched peripheral blood mononuclear cells. Results and caveats for the whole study, not just this receptor: A signature set of shared blood CDR3 motifs marked patients with low tissue-blood divergence and was depleted in highly divergent patients. Very few CDR3 sequences were found to be shared between tissue and blood, and this scarcity was attributed to high CDR3 diversity and limited sampling. VJ-independent divergence between tissue and blood was found to be below expectation in non-neoplastic patients but above expectation in all gliomas, particularly low-grade gliomas. Group comparisons rested on small numbers: three non-neoplastic, three low-grade glioma and about 8 glioblastoma patients.

Immediately after resection, surgical brain or tumor specimens were cryofrozen in liquid nitrogen, with peripheral blood cells collected concurrently. TCR alpha and beta CDR3 regions were amplified with the iRepertoire nested amplicon-rescue multiplex PCR (arm-PCR) platform from RNA. One-step reverse transcription and amplification used about 90-450 ng of tissue mRNA or PBMC total RNA as input. Following bead purification, Illumina adapters were added by a secondary multiplex PCR, and libraries between 200 and 400 bp were gel-purified. The libraries contained internal 6-nucleotide barcodes that were used for demultiplexing. The libraries were sequenced on an Illumina MiSeq using 2x220 or 2x250 nucleotide paired-end reads. For the original study's pipeline: Paired reads were merged using FLASH 1.2.11 and were aligned to the GRCh37 human genome using BWA-MEM, after which TRA and TRB reads were extracted. For V and J assignment, an IMGT-derived reference of cassette sequences and CDR3 motifs that included pseudogenes was used. Reads were translated in three frames, and productive CDR3s were defined as those with a C...FGXG motif and no stop codons. A clonotype was defined as a unique combination of a V-J cassette pair and a CDR3 amino acid sequence. Reads were filtered by Hamming distance, thresholded by each sample's sequence error rate in mapped regions. TCRdb applied fastp at Q25 and MiXCR to the public reads, then kept only in-frame beta chains. Each CDR3 protein gets just one entry, which takes the most common genes and DNA from the rows behind it. TCRdb assigned the V and J calls; the authors' analysis was not used. The sample has a few hundred thousand distinct CDR3 sequences on record, about 40% of them singletons. Of the sample, 12% is held by the ten largest clones.

Of note for this clonotype: Its cognate antigen has yet to be identified. A much larger clone lies one base from this, so it may be a read error.

Trimming at the junction amounts to 0 bases on V and 3 bases on J, and the germline ends lie 14 bases apart. There are 16 amino acids in the CDR3, from cysteine to phenylalanine inclusive. This entry keeps only the CDR3 DNA: 48 bases, framed from base 1. Sequences MNHNS (CDR1) and SASEGT (CDR2) are obtained from the germline V gene. The chain uses TRBV6-1 and TRBJ1-1; the D gene lacks a confident call. The sequence was collected from a human donor with low-grade glioma or glioblastoma, undergoing nonglioma brain surgery, or in good health (not recorded which). Input material: glioma tissue, nonneoplastic brain tissue, or PBMCs (not recorded which). The nucleotides read TGTGCCAGCAGTGAAGCTGCGACGGGTCGCCACACTGAAGCTTTCTTT. This gives the protein CASSEAATGRHTEAFF.